This is a list of T cell receptor beta chains from one sample in a study of control samples from healthy donors and cancer patients. Clones were sequenced by immunoSEQ multiplex PCR, and TCRdb holds only the in-frame ones, with some missing. The top ten hold 4.4% of the sample, which has over 100,000 clones, over 75% seen once. Sequenced material: blood. These receptors came from a human donor in good health. The donor label of this sample is uncertain. Each CDR3 is given with its conserved first and last residue. The order of the fields is clone size, CDR3 length, V gene, J gene, D gene, CDR3 protein, CDR3 DNA. The D gene is left open where the match is weak. Clone size is not always given. Where it is, it says once, few, many or a class for expanded clones.

>NA|15|TRBV5-4|TRBJ2-1|NA
CASSSGHAVKGEQFF
TGTGCCAGCAGCTCGGGACACGCGGTCAAGGGTGAGCAGTTCTTC
>NA|16|TRBV12-5|TRBJ2-5|TRBD2
CASGFGGGAGSETQYF
TGTGCTAGTGGTTTTGGCGGGGGGGCCGGTTCGGAGACCCAGTACTTC
>NA|13|TRBV12-3/TRBV12-4|TRBJ2-5|NA
CASSTGSQETQYF
TGTGCCAGCAGTACAGGGAGCCAAGAGACCCAGTACTTC
>NA|11|TRBV19|TRBJ1-2|NA
CASSKEYGYTF
TGTGCCAGTAGTAAGGAATATGGCTACACCTTC
>NA|15|TRBV13|TRBJ2-3|NA
CASSSGGRVTDTQYF
TGTGCCAGCAGCTCGGGCGGGCGGGTCACCGATACGCAGTATTTT
>NA|12|TRBV7-9|TRBJ2-7|NA
CASSFPTYEQYF
TGTGCCAGCAGCTTCCCAACCTACGAGCAGTACTTC
>few|13|TRBV4-1|TRBJ1-5|NA
CASSVRHNQPQHF
TGCGCCAGCAGCGTACGCCACAATCAGCCCCAGCATTTT
>NA|14|TRBV15|TRBJ1-5|NA
CATSREENWEPQHF
TGTGCCACCAGCAGAGAAGAGAATTGGGAGCCCCAGCATTTT
>NA|12|TRBV12-3/TRBV12-4|TRBJ2-7|NA
CASIRPGYEQYF
TGTGCCAGCATCCGGCCCGGTTACGAGCAGTACTTC
>NA|16|TRBV11-2|TRBJ2-3|TRBD2
CASSFLAGASMEAQYF
TGTGCCAGCAGCTTCCTAGCGGGGGCCTCGATGGAGGCGCAGTATTTT
>NA|14|TRBV6-5|TRBJ2-1|NA
CASRLGQGDNEQFF
TGTGCCAGCAGGCTCGGGCAGGGCGACAATGAGCAGTTCTTC
>NA|17|TRBV6-2/TRBV6-3|TRBJ2-3|NA
CASSGGPVKWGTDTQYF
TGTGCCAGCAGCGGGGGCCCGGTGAAGTGGGGCACAGATACGCAGTATTTT
>NA|14|TRBV5-6|TRBJ2-5|TRBD2
CASSLRGGLETQYF
TGTGCCAGCAGCCTTCGGGGGGGCCTAGAGACCCAGTACTTC
>NA|11|TRBV9|TRBJ1-1|NA
CASSGGTEAFF
TGTGCCAGCAGCGGGGGCACTGAAGCTTTCTTT
>NA|16|TRBV7-8|TRBJ1-2|TRBD1
CASSLDGQGQNYGYTF
TGTGCCAGCAGCTTAGACGGACAGGGTCAGAACTATGGCTACACCTTC
>NA|16|TRBV7-2|TRBJ1-2|NA
CASSLAQGGTAYGYTF
TGTGCCAGCAGCTTAGCGCAGGGTGGTACCGCCTATGGCTACACCTTC
>NA|13|TRBV28|TRBJ1-2|NA
CASSSQGGDGYTF
TGTGCCAGCAGCTCACAAGGGGGAGATGGCTACACCTTC
>NA|14|TRBV28|TRBJ1-1|NA
CASSLRGGYTEAFF
TGTGCCAGCAGTTTACGGGGTGGGTACACTGAAGCTTTCTTT
>NA|11|TRBV30|TRBJ1-1|NA
CASHRADEAFF
TGTGCCTCCCACAGGGCCGATGAAGCTTTCTTT
>once|14|TRBV19|TRBJ1-2|NA
CASRDRTANYGYTF
TGTGCCAGTAGAGATCGGACAGCTAACTATGGCTACACCTTC
>NA|13|TRBV30|TRBJ2-3|NA
CASRRGATDTQYF
TGTGCTAGTAGAAGGGGGGCCACAGATACGCAGTATTTT
>NA|13|TRBV5-6|TRBJ1-1|NA
CASSFGRFTEAFF
TGTGCCAGCAGCTTCGGACGGTTCACTGAAGCTTTCTTT
>NA|16|TRBV18|TRBJ2-3|NA
CASSPRGARGTDTQYF
TGTGCCAGCTCACCACGGGGGGCTCGGGGCACAGATACGCAGTATTTT
>once|15|TRBV5-4|TRBJ1-1|NA
CASSLGGGANTEAFF
TGTGCCAGCAGCTTGGGGGGCGGTGCGAACACTGAAGCTTTCTTT
>NA|14|TRBV5-4|TRBJ1-2|TRBD1
CASSAGTENYGYTF
TGTGCCAGCAGCGCAGGGACAGAGAACTATGGCTACACCTTC
>NA|18|TRBV19|TRBJ1-3|TRBD1
CASTNPGQGIYSGNTIYF
TGTGCCAGTACCAACCCGGGACAGGGCATATACTCTGGAAACACCATATATTTT
>NA|16|TRBV7-2|TRBJ2-6|NA
CASSFTAYSGANVLTF
TGTGCCAGCAGCTTTACGGCCTACTCTGGGGCCAACGTCCTGACTTTC
>NA|11|TRBV6-5|TRBJ1-2|NA
CASSSQDGYTF
TGTGCCAGCAGTTCCCAGGATGGCTACACCTTC
>NA|16|TRBV3-1/TRBV3-2|TRBJ2-2|NA
CASSQGQQAGSGELFF
TGTGCCAGCAGCCAAGGTCAACAGGCAGGATCCGGGGAGCTGTTTTTT
>NA|14|TRBV11-3|TRBJ1-1|TRBD1
CASSPGQPNTEAFF
TGTGCCAGCTCCCCGGGACAGCCGAACACTGAAGCTTTCTTT
>NA|17|TRBV5-1|TRBJ2-7|NA
CASSDSFKGSKTYEQYF
TGCGCCAGCAGCGACTCTTTTAAAGGCAGCAAAACCTACGAGCAGTACTTC
>few|12|TRBV2|TRBJ1-2|NA
CASSGTTGGYTF
TGTGCCAGCAGTGGAACTACTGGTGGCTACACCTTC
>NA|15|TRBV15|TRBJ1-3|NA
CATSIDRGTGNTIYF
TGTGCCACCAGTATTGACAGAGGGACTGGAAACACCATATATTTT
>NA|11|TRBV5-5|TRBJ2-5|NA
CASSAAETQYF
TGTGCCAGCAGCGCCGCAGAGACCCAGTACTTC
>NA|12|TRBV6-5|TRBJ1-2|NA
CASSSVGYGYTF
TGTGCCAGCAGTTCTGTGGGCTATGGCTACACCTTC